The clone carrying this TCR beta chain was observed a few times. Germline-derived CDR1 and CDR2 are SGHVS and FQNEAQ. CDR3 length: 16 residues. V was pared by 6 bases and J by 0 bases, with 6 bases of the junction left unmatched. Generated by immunoSEQ multiplex PCR, the TCRdb table keeps only in-frame clones and is missing some. The sample lists over 100,000 clones; about 92% were seen once. The data belong to a study of control samples from healthy donors and cancer patients. The TCR comes from a woman aged 50 to 65 in good health. This sequence joins TRBV7-8 and TRBJ2-1; 9 bases are shared with TRBD2. The sample comprised blood. The CDR3 is CASSGGGAASYNEQFF. CDR3 coding DNA: TGTGCCAGCAGTGGCGGGGGGGCAGCCTCCTACAATGAGCAGTTCTTC. Drawing the rest from reference TRBV7-8 and TRBJ2-1, the complete variable domain is GAGVSQSPRYKVAKRGQDVALRCDPISGHVSLFWYQQALGQGPEFLTYFQNEAQLDKSGLPSDRFFAERPEGSVSTLKIQRTQQEDSAVYLCASSGGGAASYNEQFFGPGTRLTVL.